The T cell receptor (beta chain) described here comes from a study of T cells in localized non-small cell lung cancer. Clones were read by immunoSEQ multiplex PCR, and TCRdb kept only the in-frame ones, dropping some. The repertoire holds some 40,000 clones, with over 85% as singletons. Germline V gives CDR1 MDHEN, CDR2 SYDVKM. V lost 5 bases to trimming and J lost 4 bases; unmatched junction nucleotides: 5. CDR3 length equals 15 residues. The source of this sequence is a female donor older than 55 with stage I lung adenocarcinoma. This sequence joins TRBV28 and TRBJ2-3; the match to TRBD2 covers 11 bases. The source was peripheral blood, collected before any cancer treatment. DNA of the CDR3: TGTGCCAGCAGTATACCGGGACTAGCGGCAGATACGCAGTATTTT. Its translation is CASSIPGLAADTQYF.